These 2 T cell receptor beta chains were all obtained from the same sample, sequenced in a study of chemoradiotherapy in HPV16-positive cancers. Clones were sequenced by immunoSEQ multiplex PCR, and TCRdb holds only the in-frame ones, with some missing. The sample shows about 10,000 clones, approximately 80% of them seen only once. Sequencing was performed on tumor tissue, taken from a patient who underwent chemoradiotherapy. The receptors were gathered from a human donor with HPV-associated anogenital cancer.

The gene calls are TRBV19 and TRBJ2-3; no clear D gene. V lost 7 bases, J lost 0 bases, and 8 bases lay in between. The CDR3 loop spans 13 amino acids. The germline V gene encodes CDR1 LNHDA and CDR2 SQIVND (reference sequence). The CDR3 is CASKSGSTDTQYF. DNA for the CDR3: TGTGCCAGTAAATCTGGCAGCACAGATACGCAGTATTTT. Based on the CDR3 plus reference TRBV19 and TRBJ2-3, the full variable domain is DGGITQSPKYLFRKEGQNVTLSCEQNLNHDAMYWYRQDPGQGLRLIYYSQIVNDFQKGDIAEGYSVSREKKESFPLTVTSAQKNPTAFYLCASKSGSTDTQYFGPGTRLTVL.

The V call is TRBV28, the J call TRBJ1-5, with a possible D match to TRBD1 (6 bases). Germline V CDR1 and CDR2: MDHEN, SYDVKM. V lost 8 bases and J lost 5, with 22 bases in between. The length of the CDR3 is 16 residues. The CDR3 nucleotides read TGTGCCAGCGGAAGCGCGGGGGGGGCTGTGCATCAGCCCCAGCATTTT. It codes for CASGSAGGAVHQPQHF. The full variable domain, rest sourced from reference TRBV28 and TRBJ1-5, is DVKVTQSSRYLVKRTGEKVFLECVQDMDHENMFWYRQDPGLGLRLIYFSYDVKMKEKGDIPEGYSVSREKKERFSLILESASTNQTSMYLCASGSAGGAVHQPQHFGDGTRLSIL.